Given below is one TCR beta chain in context. The data originate from a study of CD8 T cells in Susac syndrome. Random hexamers were used to reverse transcribe an amount of roughly 0.5 to 1 ug RNA. A multiplex approach, immunoSEQ multiplex PCR, amplified TCR beta CDR3 across 54 Vbeta and 13 Jbeta. TCRdb used MiXCR to reprocess the immunoSEQ multiplex PCR reads, holding one entry per CDR3 protein. The sample holds about 180,000 distinct CDR3 sequences, approximately 94% seen once. CDR1 is MNHEY, CDR2 SVGAGI, per germline. This CDR3 region has 13 residues. Trimming removed 4 bases from V and 3 bases from J, with 7 bases in between.

The sequence derives from a human donor with multiple sclerosis. What was sequenced was CD4+ T cells from PBMCs. The V and J genes are TRBV6-5 and TRBJ2-1; D gene uncertain. Here the CDR3 reads CASSWAGYNEQFF. The CDR3 bases are TGTGCCAGCAGTTGGGCAGGCTACAATGAGCAGTTCTTC.